The T cell receptor (beta chain) described here comes from a study of blood T cell repertoires in COVID-19. About the study: Spain, Italy and the United States supplied samples that represented acute and convalescent COVID-19. T cells, B-cell-depleted T cells, or PBMCs supplied cDNA or gDNA.

TCRdb keeps only in-frame clones here, not all; method: immunoSEQ multiplex PCR. The table has 120,000 to 150,000 clones, around 81% seen once. The CDR3 consists of 17 residues. Germline-derived CDR1 and CDR2 are SGDLS and YYNGEE. The junction had 13 bases not matched to a gene; V was cut back by 3 bases and J by 6 bases. The sequencing sample was made of peripheral blood. The chain uses TRBV9 and TRBJ2-1, with TRBD2 matching 9 bases. The receptor's source is a middle-aged woman with active or convalescent COVID-19. The CDR3 sequence: CASSGREWASGTNEQFF. In nucleotides, the CDR3 is TGTGCCAGCAGCGGAAGGGAGTGGGCTAGCGGGACCAATGAGCAGTTCTTC.